The entry that follows covers one T cell receptor (beta chain) sequence. V was trimmed by 3 bases and J by 1 base, leaving 15 bases between them. The CDR3 runs to 16 residues. Germline CDR1 and CDR2: SEHNR and FQNEAQ (reference sequence). This sample was taken from a study of blood T cell repertoires in COVID-19. Study information: The samples span acute and convalescent COVID-19 from the United States, Italy and Spain.

Assay: immunoSEQ multiplex PCR; the TCRdb copy retains only in-frame clones and omits some. Of some 180,000 clones detected, approximately 80% appear once; the ten largest clones hold about 11%. Seattle's enrolled individuals joined amid active infection and were then monitored longitudinally. The sequenced sample consisted of peripheral blood. This TCR came from a middle-aged woman with COVID-19, enrolled during active disease. The chain links TRBV7-9 to TRBJ2-5; D uncertain. DNA for the CDR3: TGTGCCAGCAGCTTCCGCACCAGTAGCCGCCAAGAGACCCAGTACTTC. This sequence encodes CASSFRTSSRQETQYF.